The 28 T cell receptor beta chains in this list originate from one sample, sequenced in a study of blood T cell repertoires in COVID-19. Here immunoSEQ multiplex PCR was the method, and the copy in TCRdb shows in-frame clones only, minus some. The sample contains about 140,000 clones, less than 85% of which appear only once. The sequenced material came from PBMCs or T cells enriched from blood (not recorded which). The receptors here all came from a woman aged 18-29 years who had been exposed to COVID-19.

The rearrangement links TRBV5-1 to TRBJ1-4; no reliable D call. Between the trimmed V and J ends, which lost 0 bases and 0 bases, there was a span of 12 bases. This CDR3 spans 17 amino acids. Looked up from germline, CDR1 is SGHRS and CDR2 is YFSETQ. CDR3: CASSLAGISATNEKLFF. DNA for the CDR3: TGCGCCAGCAGCTTGGCCGGGATTTCTGCAACTAATGAAAAACTGTTTTTT.

This sequence joins TRBV19 and TRBJ1-1, with TRBD1 matching over 9 bases. This CDR3 comprises 14 residues. With V trimmed by 10 bases and J by 0 bases, 6 bases remained unmatched. Germline V lookup: CDR1 LNHDA, CDR2 SQIVND (reference sequence). The CDR3 nucleotides are TGTGCCACAACAGGGGGCGCGGTGAACACTGAAGCTTTCTTT. Its protein is CATTGGAVNTEAFF.

The chain uses TRBV4-1 and TRBJ1-2, with a weak D call TRBD1 (5 bases). V was cut by 3 bases and J by 8 bases, with 25 bases left in between. Germline V gene sequence: CDR1 MGHRA, CDR2 YSYEKL. The CDR3 covers 17 residues. The CDR3 bases are TGCGCCAGCAGCCACCCGGGGGGGAGGCGGAGAAGGGACGGCTACACCTTC. Its translation is CASSHPGGRRRRDGYTF.

This clone was seen just once. This chain uses TRBV5-1 with TRBJ2-7; maybe TRBD1 (6 bases). The CDR3 runs 13 residues. The germline CDR1 and CDR2 sequences are SGHRS and YFSETQ. V was cut by 3 bases and J by 5 bases, with 12 bases left in between. DNA for the CDR3: TGCGCCAGCAGCTCACAGGGTACCCACGAGCAGTACTTC. Protein product: CASSSQGTHEQYF.

This clone was recorded once. The chain employs TRBV11-2 and TRBJ2-1, with D possibly TRBD2 on 7 matching bases. Germline CDR1 SGHAT, CDR2 FQNNGV. The V and J ends lost 1 base and 2 bases respectively, with 18 bases between them. The CDR3 has 18 amino acids. For the CDR3, the DNA is TGTGCCAGCAGCTTAGTCTTGAGGACTAGGGGGACCTACAATGAGCAGTTCTTC. It codes for CASSLVLRTRGTYNEQFF.

This chain links TRBV5-6 with TRBJ2-1, with a possible D match to TRBD1 (5 bases). The germline CDR1 and CDR2 sequences are SGHDT and YYEEEE. V lost 4 bases, J lost 8 bases, and 28 bases lay in between. This CDR3 region has 18 residues. The chain's CDR3 is CASSKLSQSGNPNHEQFF. The DNA for the CDR3 is TGTGCCAGCAGCAAACTATCCCAATCAGGGAATCCTAACCATGAGCAGTTCTTC.

This sequence joins TRBV28 and TRBJ1-5; 8 nucleotides agree with TRBD1. With 5 bases clipped from V and 7 bases from J, the junction kept 7 bases outside the gene matches. Germline CDR1 is MDHEN and CDR2 is SYDVKM. The CDR3 has 14 residues. CDR3 nucleotide sequence: TGTGCCAGCAGTCAACGACAGGGGTTCCAGCCCCAGCATTTT. Its protein product is CASSQRQGFQPQHF.

The DNA of the CDR3 is TGTGCCAGCATGGCCGGGACAGGCAGGTACGAGCAGTACTTC. This translates into CASMAGTGRYEQYF. The chain joins TRBV2 to TRBJ2-7; 8 bases map to TRBD1. V was pared by 7 bases and J by 4 bases, with 9 bases of the junction left unmatched. The CDR3 extends over 14 amino acids. Per germline, CDR1 SNHLY and CDR2 FYNNEI.

This clone was seen a handful of times. The junction departs from germline at one end; a sequencing error may be responsible. The V call is TRBV3-1 (or the pseudogene TRBV3-2), the J call TRBJ2-1; D unresolved. This CDR3 contains 14 residues. Germline assignment: CDR1 LGHDT and CDR2 YNNKEL (reference sequence). Here the CDR3 DNA reads TGTGCCAGCAGCCAAGACAGGTCCTTCAATGAGCAGTTCTTC. It yields the protein CASSQDRSFNEQFF.

V gene TRBV30 combines with J gene TRBJ2-1; 8 bases line up with TRBD2. This CDR3 comprises 14 residues. After removal of 7 bases from V and 8 bases from J, the junction contained 13 bases not matched to a gene. Germline V gives CDR1 GTSNPN, CDR2 SVGIG (reference sequence). CDR3 loop: CAYEAGVVVDEQFF. The CDR3, as DNA: TGTGCCTACGAAGCGGGAGTAGTCGTCGATGAGCAGTTCTTC.

The chain joins TRBV25-1 to TRBJ1-6; 9 bases map to TRBD1. J lost 8 bases, V lost 7 bases, and 6 bases had no gene match. Germline V lookup: CDR1 MGHDK, CDR2 SYGVNS. There are 14 residues in the CDR3. The chain's CDR3 is CASTRDRADSPLHF. In DNA form, the CDR3 reads TGTGCCAGCACTCGGGACAGGGCGGATTCACCCCTCCACTTT.

The chain joins TRBV6-5 to TRBJ2-5; 8 nucleotides line up with TRBD2. CDR1 is MNHEY, CDR2 SVGAGI, per germline. The CDR3 runs to 15 residues. V lost 5 bases and J lost 5; bases outside the gene matches: 10. The CDR3 loop reads CASSNGAGAGETQYF. DNA for the CDR3: TGTGCCAGCAGTAACGGAGCGGGAGCGGGGGAGACCCAGTACTTC.

The gene calls are TRBV5-5 and TRBJ2-2, with TRBD2 matching 7 bases. Germline trimming cut 0 bases from V and 3 bases from J; bases unmatched to any gene: 2. Germline CDR1 reads SGHKS; CDR2 reads YYEKEE (reference sequence). The CDR3 is 15 residues long. CDR3 sequence reads: CASSLGLADTGELFF. Here the CDR3 DNA reads TGTGCCAGCAGCTTGGGGCTAGCGGACACCGGGGAGCTGTTTTTT.

The chain uses TRBV6-5 and TRBJ1-2; D not certain. V was shortened by 5 bases and J by 4 bases, with 11 bases between the two germline ends. Looked up from germline, CDR1 is MNHEY and CDR2 is SVGAGI. The CDR3 totals 13 residues. The CDR3 protein is CASSRTRSYGYTF. CDR3 nucleotide sequence: TGTGCCAGCAGTCGAACTAGATCCTATGGCTACACCTTC.

This chain uses TRBV7-3 with TRBJ2-7; D may be TRBD1 (5 bases). This CDR3 spans 13 amino acids. V was trimmed by 5 bases and J by 6 bases, leaving 14 bases between them. CDR1 SGHTA and CDR2 FQGTGA come from the germline V gene. The CDR3 coding sequence is TGTGCCAGCAGCCGTAATTTTCAGGGCGAGCAGTACTTC. Its translation is CASSRNFQGEQYF.

This clone turned up a few times. In DNA form, the CDR3 reads TGTGCCAGCAGCGGCTACAGGGAAGTAAGAAACACCATATATTTT. As protein: CASSGYREVRNTIYF. The J gene is TRBJ1-3, the V gene TRBV7-9; D possibly corresponds to TRBD1 (6 bases). This CDR3 is built from 15 residues. Germline V gene lookup returns CDR1 SEHNR and CDR2 FQNEAQ (reference sequence). The V gene lost 5 bases and the J gene lost 5 bases, with 16 bases spanning the gap.

The chain has TRBV7-9 and TRBJ2-7; 7 bases match TRBD1. V shed 8 bases and J 3 bases; nucleotides not matched to a gene: 4. This CDR3 comprises 12 residues. Germline V CDR1 and CDR2: SEHNR, FQNEAQ (reference sequence). CDR3 protein: CASSTGSYEQYF. DNA of the CDR3: TGTGCCAGCTCGACAGGGAGCTACGAGCAGTACTTC.

J is TRBJ2-7 and V is TRBV20-1, with 8 bases fitting TRBD2. CDR3 size: 14 residues. J gave up 1 base and V 3 bases, and 5 bases lay outside the gene matches. The V gene's germline CDR1 is DFQATT and CDR2 SNEGSKA (reference sequence). The CDR3 is CSASASGSSYEQYF. The CDR3 DNA reads TGCAGTGCTAGTGCCAGCGGGAGTTCCTACGAGCAGTACTTC.

CDR3 bases: TGTGCCAGCACCGTGATAGACAGGGGCCTCTACGAGCAGTACTTC. It is translated as CASTVIDRGLYEQYF. The chain combines TRBV6-5 with TRBJ2-7; 8 nucleotides align to TRBD1. Germline CDR1 and CDR2: MNHEY and SVGAGI. J gave up 3 bases and V 7 bases, and 11 bases lay outside the gene matches. This CDR3 comprises 15 residues.

CDR3 amino acids: CAWSSRGTDHRPQHF. DNA for the CDR3: TGTGCCTGGAGCTCGAGGGGGACCGACCATCGGCCCCAGCATTTT. V and J are TRBV30 and TRBJ1-5; D is possibly TRBD1 (6 bases). From germline, CDR1 is GTSNPN and CDR2 SVGIG (reference sequence). This CDR3 is built from 15 residues. Trimming stripped 3 bases from V and 9 bases from J, with 21 bases between.

The chain uses TRBV4-1 and TRBJ2-1, with 12 bases matching TRBD1. The CDR3 runs to 16 residues. The V gene's germline CDR1 is MGHRA and CDR2 YSYEKL. V shed 5 bases, J shed 8 bases, and the junction held 10 bases outside the gene matches. CDR3 coding DNA: TGCGCCAGCAGCATCTACGCCGGGACAGGGGGCGATGAGCAGTTCTTC. Its protein product is CASSIYAGTGGDEQFF.

The V gene is TRBV18, the J gene TRBJ2-7, with 10 bases matching TRBD1. Per the germline V gene, CDR1 is KGHSH and CDR2 is LQKENI. This CDR3 contains 15 residues. Trimming took 6 bases from V and 3 from J; bases not matched to a gene: 8. CDR3 protein: CASSQPGQGIYEQYF. CDR3 bases: TGTGCCAGCTCTCAACCGGGACAGGGGATCTACGAGCAGTACTTC.

V usage is TRBV5-1 and J usage is TRBJ2-7, with D possibly matching TRBD2 (5 bases). Trimming shortened V by 6 bases and J by 2 bases, and 9 bases separated the two germline ends. Germline lookup yields CDR1 SGHRS and CDR2 YFSETQ. This CDR3 has 12 residues. The chain's CDR3 is CASTGITYEQYF. In nucleotides, the CDR3 is TGCGCCAGCACGGGAATCACCTACGAGCAGTACTTC.

The chain joins TRBV6-5 to TRBJ1-6, with 8 bases fitting TRBD1. V shed 9 bases and J 5 bases; nucleotides not matched to a gene: 3. Per germline, CDR1 MNHEY and CDR2 SVGAGI. CDR3 length: 13 residues. The CDR3 nucleotides are TGTGCCAGTGGGACAGGAAATAATTCACCCCTCCACTTT. It translates to CASGTGNNSPLHF.

This sequence joins TRBV19 and TRBJ2-4; TRBD2 aligns across 8 bases. CDR3 length: 19 amino acids. V gave up 1 base and J gave up 0 bases; unmatched junction bases: 11. The germline V gene encodes CDR1 LNHDA and CDR2 SQIVND (reference sequence). DNA for the CDR3: TGTGCCAGTAGTATAGGGGGAGGAGCGGGAGCCCTAGCCAAAAACATTCAGTACTTC. Protein product: CASSIGGGAGALAKNIQYF.

The J gene is TRBJ2-2, the V gene TRBV23-1, with D perhaps TRBD2 (6 bases). TRBV23-1 is given ORF status, its function remaining uncertain. V lost 4 bases and J lost 3, with 12 bases in between. This CDR3 is 15 amino acids long. The CDR3 coding sequence is TGCGCCAGCAGTCCCGACCCGGGGGACACCGGGGAGCTGTTTTTT. Its translation is CASSPDPGDTGELFF.

The chain carries TRBV10-3 and TRBJ1-6; maybe TRBD1 (6 bases). V was clipped by 2 bases and J by 5 bases, with 13 bases between them. The CDR3 consists of 16 residues. Germline V gene sequence: CDR1 ENHRY, CDR2 SYGVKD. The CDR3 bases are TGTGCCATCAGTGAGAGGCGGACAGCGAATAATTCACCCCTCCACTTT. It codes for CAISERRTANNSPLHF.

The rearrangement uses TRBV6-6 and TRBJ1-2, with D uncertain. Germline lookup yields CDR1 MNHNY and CDR2 SVGAGI (reference sequence). This CDR3 contains 14 residues. The germline V and J ends were trimmed by 2 bases and 7 bases, with 14 bases remaining between them. CDR3 nucleotides: TGTGCCAGCAGTTACCTCGATCGCCCGGGTGGCTACACCTTC. Translating gives CASSYLDRPGGYTF.